Each of the 8 T cell receptor beta chains below was sequenced from the same sample in a study of cytomegalovirus exposure and HLA in healthy donors. In the PCR, 60 Vbeta and 13 Jbeta primers were used. Profiling relied on immunoSEQ multiplex PCR, and the TCRdb table lists in-frame clones only, not all of them. Of 200,000 to 250,000 clones in the sample, 65% to 85% were seen once. The sequencing input was PBMCs. The receptor set was obtained from a boy between 2 and 10 years old in good health and CMV-seronegative.

This clone appeared a few times. The chain couples TRBV11-2 to TRBJ1-1, with unresolved D. Germline V gene lookup returns CDR1 SGHAT and CDR2 FQNNGV. There are 13 residues in the CDR3. Trimming took 4 bases from V and 10 from J, leaving 16 bases between them. Written as DNA, the CDR3 is TGTGCCAGCAGCTGGAGTGAGGGTGGCGGAGCTTTCTTT. Translation: CASSWSEGGGAFF.

The genes are TRBV6-6 and TRBJ2-3; TRBD1 aligns across 9 bases. With V trimmed by 7 bases and J by 5 bases, 7 bases remained unmatched. The CDR3 contains 14 residues. Germline V gene sequence: CDR1 MNHNY, CDR2 SVGAGI (reference sequence). This chain's CDR3 is CASNLQGAVDTQYF. The DNA for the CDR3 is TGTGCCAGCAATCTACAGGGGGCGGTAGATACGCAGTATTTT.

This chain joins TRBV9 and TRBJ2-2; D might be TRBD1 (8 bases). Germline lookup yields CDR1 SGDLS and CDR2 YYNGEE. The CDR3 is 15 amino acids. V was pared by 5 bases and J by 1 base, with 12 bases between. For the CDR3, the DNA is TGTGCCAGCAGTTACAGGGGGGGGAACACCGGGGAGCTGTTTTTT. Protein product: CASSYRGGNTGELFF.

The count of this clone is one. The chain has TRBV19 and TRBJ2-7, with D possibly TRBD1 on 6 matching bases. The germline CDR1 and CDR2 sequences are LNHDA and SQIVND (reference sequence). This CDR3 is 14 amino acids long. Between the trimmed V and J ends, which lost 3 bases and 4 bases, there was a span of 13 bases. DNA for the CDR3: TGTGCCAGTAGTATGTGGGGGCGCGAATACGAGCAGTACTTC. Protein sequence: CASSMWGREYEQYF.

The chain uses TRBV6-5 and TRBJ2-1; 8 nucleotides align to TRBD2. The germline V gene has CDR1 MNHEY and CDR2 SVGAGI. V lost 6 bases and J lost 0; bases outside the gene matches: 4. The CDR3 runs to 15 residues. The CDR3, as DNA: TGTGCCAGCAGCCTAGCGGGCAGCTCCTACAATGAGCAGTTCTTC. It yields the protein CASSLAGSSYNEQFF.

The chain combines TRBV11-2 with TRBJ1-3; a weak D match, TRBD1 (5 bases). Trimming left V 1 base short and J 2 bases short, with 15 bases between. Per germline, CDR1 SGHAT and CDR2 FQNNGV. The CDR3 is 17 residues long. CDR3 nucleotide sequence: TGTGCCAGCAGCTTAGGGGGGGTCGGCTTCCCTGGAAACACCATATATTTT. Translation gives CASSLGGVGFPGNTIYF.

The J gene is TRBJ2-7, the V gene TRBV4-2; D is unclear. Trimming cost V 0 bases and J 1 base, with 10 bases left between them. Germline V CDR1 and CDR2: LGHNA, YNFKEQ. The CDR3 covers 15 residues. The CDR3 spells CASSQDTSVSYEQYF. The CDR3, as DNA: TGTGCCAGCAGCCAAGATACCTCAGTGTCCTACGAGCAGTACTTC.

The rearrangement uses TRBV9 and TRBJ2-7; 8 nucleotides agree with TRBD2. V was pared by 0 bases and J by 6 bases, with 5 bases of the junction left unmatched. The CDR3 length is 14 residues. Germline V CDR1 and CDR2: SGDLS, YYNGEE. CDR3 region: CASSVVSGSSEQYF. The DNA of the CDR3 is TGTGCCAGCAGCGTAGTCAGCGGGAGTAGCGAGCAGTACTTC.